The rows below give T cell receptor beta chains drawn from one sample of a study of cytomegalovirus exposure and HLA in healthy donors. Sequenced by immunoSEQ multiplex PCR; TCRdb stores in-frame clones only, minus some. Of about 180,000 clones in the sample, 65% to 85% were seen once. Material for sequencing was PBMCs. These receptors were collected from a man in his sixties in good health and CMV-seronegative. Each CDR3 is given with its conserved first and last residue. Each record gives: D gene, J gene, V gene, clone size, CDR3 protein, CDR3 DNA. A D gene is named only where the DNA matches it firmly. Only part of the rows carry a size: once, few, many, or a class if the clone is expanded.

D: TRBD1; J: TRBJ1-1; V: TRBV7-2; size: NA; CDR3: CASSFIGQANTEAFF; DNA: TGTGCCAGCAGCTTTATAGGACAGGCGAACACTGAAGCTTTCTTT
D: TRBD2; J: TRBJ2-7; V: TRBV5-8; size: once; CDR3: CASSLGSGSSYEQYF; DNA: TGTGCCAGCAGCCTAGGTAGCGGGAGCTCCTACGAGCAGTACTTC
D: NA; J: TRBJ1-1; V: TRBV27; size: once; CDR3: CASSLGAGLKTEAFF; DNA: TGTGCCAGCAGTTTAGGGGCAGGGTTAAAGACTGAAGCTTTCTTT
D: NA; J: TRBJ2-2; V: TRBV5-1; size: NA; CDR3: CASSGWGVSHTGELFF; DNA: TGCGCCAGCAGCGGCTGGGGGGTCTCGCACACCGGGGAGCTGTTTTTT
D: TRBD2; J: TRBJ2-1; V: TRBV12-5; size: once; CDR3: CASGLPTSGSTNEQFF; DNA: TGTGCTAGTGGTTTGCCAACTAGCGGGAGTACTAATGAGCAGTTCTTC
D: TRBD1; J: TRBJ2-2; V: TRBV7-3; size: once; CDR3: CASSAGTGRTGELFF; DNA: TGTGCCAGCAGCGCTGGGACAGGCAGAACCGGGGAGCTGTTTTTT
D: NA; J: TRBJ1-1; V: TRBV4-3; size: NA; CDR3: CASSPTGGTEAFF; DNA: TGCGCCAGCAGCCCGACCGGGGGCACTGAAGCTTTCTTT
D: TRBD2; J: TRBJ2-1; V: TRBV11-1; size: NA; CDR3: CASSLGSGNYNEQFF; DNA: TGTGCCAGCAGCTTAGGGAGCGGGAACTACAATGAGCAGTTCTTC
D: NA; J: TRBJ2-1; V: TRBV5-1; size: NA; CDR3: CASSLDGPYNEQFF; DNA: TGCGCCAGCAGCTTGGACGGTCCCTACAATGAGCAGTTCTTC
D: NA; J: TRBJ1-2; V: TRBV19; size: NA; CDR3: CASTSGRGKANYGYPF; DNA: TGTGCCAGTACCTCCGGGAGGGGAAAAGCTAACTATGGCTACCCCTTC
D: NA; J: TRBJ1-1; V: TRBV7-2; size: NA; CDR3: CASSLRGGTEAFF; DNA: TGTGCCAGCAGCCTTCGAGGGGGTACTGAAGCTTTCTTT
D: NA; J: TRBJ1-1; V: TRBV19; size: medium-sized; CDR3: CASSISQGNEAFF; DNA: TGTGCCAGTAGTATTTCACAGGGAAATGAAGCTTTCTTT
D: NA; J: TRBJ2-3; V: TRBV5-4; size: NA; CDR3: CASSFYGEDTQYF; DNA: TGTGCCAGCAGCTTTTACGGGGAAGATACGCAGTATTTT
D: NA; J: TRBJ1-1; V: TRBV9; size: NA; CDR3: CASSVVERNTEAFF; DNA: TGTGCCAGCAGCGTAGTTGAGAGAAACACTGAAGCTTTCTTT
D: NA; J: TRBJ2-1; V: TRBV12-5; size: NA; CDR3: CASGEGADNEQFF; DNA: TGTGCTAGTGGGGAAGGGGCAGACAATGAGCAGTTCTTC
D: NA; J: TRBJ2-3; V: TRBV2; size: NA; CDR3: CASSWGGALDTQYF; DNA: TGTGCCAGCAGTTGGGGCGGAGCGTTAGATACGCAGTATTTT
D: NA; J: TRBJ1-5; V: TRBV28; size: NA; CDR3: CASRLQGINQPQHF; DNA: TGTGCCAGCAGATTACAGGGAATCAATCAGCCCCAGCATTTT
D: NA; J: TRBJ1-1; V: TRBV2; size: NA; CDR3: CASRGGRNTEAFF; DNA: TGTGCCAGCAGGGGGGGGCGTAACACTGAAGCTTTCTTT
D: TRBD1; J: TRBJ1-1; V: TRBV23-1; size: NA; CDR3: CASSQPDRASQNTEAFF; DNA: TGCGCCAGCAGTCAACCTGACAGGGCGAGCCAGAACACTGAAGCTTTCTTT
D: NA; J: TRBJ2-3; V: TRBV19; size: NA; CDR3: CASSSSRDLLTDTQYF; DNA: TGTGCCAGTAGCAGTAGTAGGGACTTACTCACAGATACGCAGTATTTT
D: TRBD2; J: TRBJ2-7; V: TRBV29-1; size: NA; CDR3: CSVLTSGSYEQYF; DNA: TGCAGCGTTCTTACTAGCGGGTCCTACGAGCAGTACTTC
D: TRBD2; J: TRBJ2-2; V: TRBV7-2; size: NA; CDR3: CASSSEVAGNTGELFF; DNA: TGTGCCAGCAGCTCGGAAGTAGCGGGAAACACCGGGGAGCTGTTTTTT
D: NA; J: TRBJ1-5; V: TRBV6-5; size: NA; CDR3: CASSLERDIQPQHF; DNA: TGTGCCAGCAGTCTTGAGAGGGACATACAGCCCCAGCATTTT
D: NA; J: TRBJ1-2; V: TRBV28; size: NA; CDR3: CASSFSGGAYGYTF; DNA: TGTGCCAGCAGTTTCTCCGGGGGTGCCTATGGCTACACCTTC
D: TRBD2; J: TRBJ2-1; V: TRBV30; size: NA; CDR3: CAWSASSGRASEQFF; DNA: TGTGCCTGGAGTGCGTCTAGCGGGAGGGCCAGTGAGCAGTTCTTC
D: TRBD1; J: TRBJ1-5; V: TRBV4-3; size: NA; CDR3: CASSQLRGNQPQHF; DNA: TGCGCCAGCAGCCAGCTCAGGGGGAATCAGCCCCAGCATTTT
D: NA; J: TRBJ1-2; V: TRBV5-1; size: NA; CDR3: CASSPDSYGYTF; DNA: TGCGCCAGCAGCCCGGACAGCTATGGCTACACCTTC
D: NA; J: TRBJ1-3; V: TRBV5-1; size: NA; CDR3: CASSLRGSGNTIYF; DNA: TGCGCCAGCAGCTTGCGCGGGTCTGGAAACACCATATATTTT
D: NA; J: TRBJ1-1; V: TRBV7-2; size: NA; CDR3: CASSLVGWGEGNTEAFF; DNA: TGTGCCAGCAGCTTAGTCGGTTGGGGGGAAGGGAACACTGAAGCTTTCTTT
D: NA; J: TRBJ2-5; V: TRBV28; size: NA; CDR3: CASSFRRGRGEETQYF; DNA: TGTGCCAGCAGTTTTCGCAGGGGCAGGGGGGAAGAGACCCAGTACTTC
D: TRBD2; J: TRBJ2-5; V: TRBV5-4; size: NA; CDR3: CASSPGASGSRETQYF; DNA: TGTGCCAGCAGCCCGGGGGCTAGCGGGAGTCGGGAGACCCAGTACTTC
D: TRBD2; J: TRBJ2-1; V: TRBV28; size: NA; CDR3: CASSLVGLAGSEQFF; DNA: TGTGCCAGCAGCCTGGTAGGACTAGCCGGGAGTGAGCAGTTCTTC
D: NA; J: TRBJ2-7; V: TRBV5-1; size: NA; CDR3: CASKASFILSEQYF; DNA: TGCGCCAGCAAGGCTAGCTTCATTCTGTCCGAGCAGTACTTC
D: TRBD2; J: TRBJ2-5; V: TRBV5-1; size: NA; CDR3: CASSSPPGLAGGIQETQYF; DNA: TGCGCCAGCAGCTCGCCACCGGGACTAGCGGGGGGTATCCAAGAGACCCAGTACTTC
D: TRBD1; J: TRBJ2-7; V: TRBV5-6; size: NA; CDR3: CASSFPGTGKVPSYEQYF; DNA: TGTGCCAGCAGCTTCCCCGGGACAGGGAAGGTCCCATCCTACGAGCAGTACTTC
D: NA; J: TRBJ2-3; V: TRBV15; size: NA; CDR3: CATSRVSGTDTQYF; DNA: TGTGCCACCAGCAGAGTCTCTGGCACAGATACGCAGTATTTT
D: NA; J: TRBJ2-3; V: TRBV10-3; size: few; CDR3: CAINPGASTDTQYF; DNA: TGTGCCATCAACCCGGGAGCCTCCACAGATACGCAGTATTTT
D: TRBD1; J: TRBJ1-5; V: TRBV7-3; size: NA; CDR3: CASSLSRRGPTRYSNQPQHF; DNA: TGTGCCAGCAGCCTCTCCAGGAGGGGGCCTACTCGCTATAGCAATCAGCCCCAGCATTTT
D: TRBD1; J: TRBJ2-7; V: TRBV10-1; size: NA; CDR3: CASSRDRAYEQYF; DNA: TGCGCCAGCAGTAGAGACAGGGCTTACGAGCAGTACTTC
D: TRBD1; J: TRBJ2-3; V: TRBV12-5; size: NA; CDR3: CASGPRTGSTDTQYF; DNA: TGTGCTAGTGGTCCGCGGACAGGGTCGACAGATACGCAGTATTTT
D: NA; J: TRBJ2-3; V: TRBV5-4; size: NA; CDR3: CASSLRLGTDTQYF; DNA: TGTGCCAGCAGCTTGAGGCTAGGAACAGATACGCAGTATTTT
D: NA; J: TRBJ1-1; V: TRBV5-4; size: few; CDR3: CASTPGWGDTEAFF; DNA: TGTGCCAGCACCCCAGGGTGGGGGGACACTGAAGCTTTCTTT
D: TRBD2; J: TRBJ2-7; V: TRBV2; size: NA; CDR3: CASSEALGAGGEQYF; DNA: TGTGCCAGCAGTGAAGCGCTTGGTGCGGGGGGTGAGCAGTACTTC
D: NA; J: TRBJ1-1; V: TRBV29-1; size: NA; CDR3: CSVGQMNTEAFF; DNA: TGCAGCGTTGGACAGATGAACACTGAAGCTTTCTTT
D: TRBD2; J: TRBJ2-2; V: TRBV13; size: NA; CDR3: CASSLGPLAGVSGELFF; DNA: TGTGCCAGCAGCTTAGGCCCACTAGCGGGAGTTTCCGGGGAGCTGTTTTTT
D: NA; J: TRBJ1-4; V: TRBV30; size: NA; CDR3: CAWEEQNNEKLFF; DNA: TGTGCCTGGGAAGAACAGAATAATGAAAAACTGTTTTTT
D: NA; J: TRBJ1-5; V: TRBV28; size: NA; CDR3: CASKGGAGNQPQHF; DNA: TGTGCCAGCAAAGGAGGGGCCGGCAATCAGCCCCAGCATTTT
D: TRBD2; J: TRBJ2-3; V: TRBV7-6; size: NA; CDR3: CASSRKPGLAGVGDTQYF; DNA: TGTGCCAGCAGCCGAAAACCGGGACTAGCGGGAGTGGGGGATACGCAGTATTTT
D: TRBD2; J: TRBJ2-5; V: TRBV11-2; size: NA; CDR3: CASSPGLAVETQYF; DNA: TGTGCCAGCAGCCCCGGACTAGCCGTTGAGACCCAGTACTTC
D: NA; J: TRBJ2-7; V: TRBV5-6; size: once; CDR3: CASSPGTGIPSYEQYF; DNA: TGTGCCAGCAGCCCAGGTACGGGGATCCCCTCCTACGAGCAGTACTTC